This T cell receptor (beta chain) was retrieved from a study of shared clonotypes between healthy human individuals. Study context: Used for every donor were three CD4 naive, three CD4 memory, two CD8 naive and one CD8 memory plate.

Study-level findings and limits: As a rule, naive subsets had a larger estimated richness than memory subsets. Clonotype sharing across several donors was observed for around 5% of naive CD4 clonotypes. Large sequencing depth failed to make sorted-subset sequencing complete, rarefaction showed.

Naive CD8 cells comprised CD45RO-negative, CCR7-positively selected cells, excluding terminally differentiated effector memory CD45RA+ cells. A word on this clone: Its antigen is undetermined.

V was clipped by 4 bases and J by 7 bases, with 27 bases between them. Germline loops: CDR1 SGDLS, CDR2 YYNGEE. The CDR3 length is 17 residues. Produced via immunoSEQ multiplex PCR; TCRdb's table is partial and in-frame only. The table shows approximately 2,000,000 clones, with over 85% occurring only once. The J gene is TRBJ2-7, the V gene TRBV9; no firm D call. The sample taken for sequencing was naive CD8+ T cells from PBMCs. This clonotype originated in a man in his late teens or twenties in good health. Some clones in this sample may be carry-over from other donors' samples. CDR3 protein: CASSQERDTFFKSEQYF. In DNA, the CDR3 is TGTGCCAGCAGCCAGGAAAGAGACACCTTCTTCAAATCTGAGCAGTACTTC.